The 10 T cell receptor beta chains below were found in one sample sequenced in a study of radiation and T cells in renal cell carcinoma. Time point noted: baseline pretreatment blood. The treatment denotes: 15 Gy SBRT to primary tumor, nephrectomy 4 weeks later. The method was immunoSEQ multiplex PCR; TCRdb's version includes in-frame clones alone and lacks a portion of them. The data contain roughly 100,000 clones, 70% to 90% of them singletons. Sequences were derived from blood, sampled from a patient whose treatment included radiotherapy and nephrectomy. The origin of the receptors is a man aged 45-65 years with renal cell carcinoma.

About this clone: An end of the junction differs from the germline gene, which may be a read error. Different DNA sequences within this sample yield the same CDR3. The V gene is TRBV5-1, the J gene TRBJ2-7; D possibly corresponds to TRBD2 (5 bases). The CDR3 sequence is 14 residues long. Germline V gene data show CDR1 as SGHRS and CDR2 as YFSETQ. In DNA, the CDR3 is TGCGCCAGCAGCTTAAAAGTGAGGGTTGGCGAGCAGTACTTT. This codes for CASSLKVRVGEQYF.

CDR3 protein: CASSSRPGGETGELFF. In nucleotides, the CDR3 is TGTGCCAGCAGCTCCCGACCGGGGGGGGAAACCGGGGAGCTGTTTTTT. This chain links TRBV9 with TRBJ2-2, with 8 nucleotides matching TRBD2. The CDR3 totals 16 residues. After removal of 4 bases from V and 5 bases from J, the junction contained 10 bases not matched to a gene. Germline V gene data show CDR1 as SGDLS and CDR2 as YYNGEE.

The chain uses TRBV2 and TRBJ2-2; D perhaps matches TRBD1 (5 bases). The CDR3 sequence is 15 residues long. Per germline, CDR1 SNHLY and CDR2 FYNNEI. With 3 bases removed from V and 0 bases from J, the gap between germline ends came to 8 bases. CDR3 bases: TGTGCCAGCAGTGAGGACACGTCGAACACCGGGGAGCTGTTTTTT. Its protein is CASSEDTSNTGELFF.

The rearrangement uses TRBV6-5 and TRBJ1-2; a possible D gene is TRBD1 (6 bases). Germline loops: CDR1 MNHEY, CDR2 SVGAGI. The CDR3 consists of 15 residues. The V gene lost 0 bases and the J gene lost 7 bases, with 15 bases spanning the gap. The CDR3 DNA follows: TGTGCCAGCAGTTACTCGACCCCGGGGGCGGGTGGCTACACCTTC. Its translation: CASSYSTPGAGGYTF.

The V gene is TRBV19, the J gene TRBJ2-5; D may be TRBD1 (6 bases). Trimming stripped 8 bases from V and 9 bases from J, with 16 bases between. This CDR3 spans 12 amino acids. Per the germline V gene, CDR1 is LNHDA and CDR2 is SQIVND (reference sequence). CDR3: CASATREGAQYF. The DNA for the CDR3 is TGTGCCAGTGCTACCCGAGAGGGGGCCCAGTACTTC.

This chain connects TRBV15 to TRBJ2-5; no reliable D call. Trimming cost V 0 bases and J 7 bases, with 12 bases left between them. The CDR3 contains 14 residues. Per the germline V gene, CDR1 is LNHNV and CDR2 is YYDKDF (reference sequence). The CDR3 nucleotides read TGTGCCACCAGCAGAGATCAGGCGGAAATGACCCAGTACTTC. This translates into CATSRDQAEMTQYF.

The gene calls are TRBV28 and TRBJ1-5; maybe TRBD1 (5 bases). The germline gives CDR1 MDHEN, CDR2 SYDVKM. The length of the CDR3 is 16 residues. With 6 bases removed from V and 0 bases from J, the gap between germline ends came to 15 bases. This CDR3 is CASSSPGRASNQPQHF. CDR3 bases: TGTGCCAGCAGCTCCCCGGGCAGGGCTAGCAATCAGCCCCAGCATTTT.

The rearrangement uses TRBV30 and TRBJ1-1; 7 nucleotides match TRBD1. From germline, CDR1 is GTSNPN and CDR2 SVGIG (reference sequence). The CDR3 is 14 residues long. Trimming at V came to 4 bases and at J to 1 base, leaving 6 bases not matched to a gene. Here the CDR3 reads CAWTLYRGNTEAFF. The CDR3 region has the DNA TGTGCCTGGACCCTGTACAGGGGGAACACTGAAGCTTTCTTT.

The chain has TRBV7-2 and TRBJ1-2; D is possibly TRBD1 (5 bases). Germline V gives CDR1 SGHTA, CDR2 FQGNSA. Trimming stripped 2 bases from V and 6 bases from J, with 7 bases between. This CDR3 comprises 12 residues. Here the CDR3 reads CASSLWGDGYTF. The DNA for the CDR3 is TGTGCCAGCAGCTTATGGGGGGATGGCTACACCTTC.

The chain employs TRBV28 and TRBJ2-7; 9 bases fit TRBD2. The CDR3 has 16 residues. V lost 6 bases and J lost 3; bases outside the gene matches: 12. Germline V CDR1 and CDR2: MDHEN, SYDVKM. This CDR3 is CASRITSGLALYEQYF. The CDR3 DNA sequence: TGTGCCAGCAGGATAACCTCCGGACTAGCGCTCTACGAGCAGTACTTC.